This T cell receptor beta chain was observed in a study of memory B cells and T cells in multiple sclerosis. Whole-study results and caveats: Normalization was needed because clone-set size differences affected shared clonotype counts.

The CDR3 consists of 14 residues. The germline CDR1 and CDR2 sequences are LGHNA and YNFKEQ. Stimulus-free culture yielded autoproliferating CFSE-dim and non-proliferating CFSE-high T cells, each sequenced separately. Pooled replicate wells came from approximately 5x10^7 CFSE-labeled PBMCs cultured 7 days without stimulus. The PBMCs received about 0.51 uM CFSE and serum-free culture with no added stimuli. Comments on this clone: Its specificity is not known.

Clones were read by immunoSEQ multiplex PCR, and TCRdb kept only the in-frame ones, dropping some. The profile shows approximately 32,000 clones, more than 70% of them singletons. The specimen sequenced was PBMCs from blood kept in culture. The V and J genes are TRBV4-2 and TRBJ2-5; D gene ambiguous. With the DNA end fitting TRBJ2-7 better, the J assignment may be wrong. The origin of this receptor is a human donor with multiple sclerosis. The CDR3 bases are TGTGCCAGCAGCCAAGATCCTCGGCCCTACGAGCAGTACTTC. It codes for CASSQDPRPYEQYF.